This T cell receptor beta chain was recorded in a study of a mutant IDH1 vaccine in newly diagnosed glioma. CDR3 size: 14 residues. Germline values: CDR1 SGHTA, CDR2 FQGTGA. With 7 bases clipped from V and 0 bases from J, the junction kept 6 bases outside the gene matches. Time point: week 5, during vaccination. Each vaccine dose was 300 ug of mutant IDH1 20-mer peptide, with topical imiquimod. As regards this clone: Its antigen is undetermined.

Libraries were prepared by immunoSEQ multiplex PCR; TCRdb keeps only in-frame clonotypes and omits some of them. The sample lists around 40,000 clones, 80% to 90% occurring once. This TCR derives from a man aged 35-49 years with glioma. Material: PBMCs, obtained from a glioma patient whose treatment included an IDH1 peptide vaccine. The rearrangement uses TRBV7-3 and TRBJ2-7, with 7 bases identical to TRBD1. The DNA for the CDR3 is TGTGCCAGCAAACAGGGGACGCGCTCCTACGAGCAGTACTTC. It specifies CASKQGTRSYEQYF.